These 27 T cell receptor beta chains were all obtained from the same sample, sequenced in a study of T cell responses to AZD1222 COVID-19 vaccine. Using immunoSEQ multiplex PCR, the repertoire was profiled, and TCRdb retains in-frame clones only, with some absent. The data show roughly 120,000 clones, 70% to 90% seen once. The material sequenced was peripheral blood, taken on day 0 of AZD1222 vaccination. These receptors all come from an adult in good health.

This clone was found once. The V gene is TRBV6-1, the J gene TRBJ2-1, with D uncertain. This CDR3 is 13 amino acids long. Germline V gene sequence: CDR1 MNHNS, CDR2 SASEGT. The V and J ends lost 3 bases and 7 bases respectively, with 10 bases between them. CDR3 in DNA: TGTGCCAGCAGTGAGACTGGACGTAATGAGCAGTTCTTC. Protein product: CASSETGRNEQFF.

This chain connects TRBV19 to TRBJ1-3; possibly TRBD1 for D (5 bases). The CDR3 extends over 14 amino acids. Germline CDR1 LNHDA, CDR2 SQIVND (reference sequence). The V end lost 9 bases, the J end lost 2 bases, and 14 bases lay between the germline ends. In DNA form, the CDR3 reads TGTGCCAGCGGGTCGGGGACGGCTGGAAACACCATATATTTT. It translates to CASGSGTAGNTIYF.

The chain joins TRBV6-1 to TRBJ2-7; unclear D gene. Germline CDR1 is MNHNS and CDR2 is SASEGT. V was trimmed by 2 bases and J by 7 bases, leaving 12 bases between them. This CDR3 comprises 13 residues. DNA for the CDR3: TGTGCCAGCAGTGAAACAGTAGGCCAGGAGCAGTACTTC. This encodes CASSETVGQEQYF.

This clone came up once. This chain joins TRBV28 and TRBJ1-2; unclear D gene. Germline values: CDR1 MDHEN, CDR2 SYDVKM. V shed 10 bases and J shed 4 bases, with 10 bases lying between them. The CDR3 is made up of 11 amino acids. CDR3 nucleotides: TGTGCCACCCCGGGAGCCTATGGCTACACCTTC. Protein product: CATPGAYGYTF.

The rearrangement links TRBV2 to TRBJ2-3, with D unresolved. In germline, CDR1 is SNHLY, CDR2 FYNNEI. CDR3 length: 13 amino acids. Trimming stripped 4 bases from V and 6 bases from J, with 11 bases between. The CDR3 DNA sequence: TGTGCCAGCAGTGCTAGGGTGGCCGATACGCAGTATTTT. It codes for CASSARVADTQYF.

This chain uses TRBV19 with TRBJ2-4, with unresolved D. Trimming pared 6 bases from V and 0 bases from J, leaving 9 bases between. Germline V gene lookup returns CDR1 LNHDA and CDR2 SQIVND (reference sequence). There are 14 residues in the CDR3. The CDR3 bases are TGTGCCAGTAGCCCCCAACAAGCCAAAAACATTCAGTACTTC. It encodes CASSPQQAKNIQYF.

The chain couples TRBV5-4 to TRBJ2-2; no clear D. The V end was cut by 5 bases, the J end by 5 bases, with 13 bases between. The germline V gene has CDR1 SGHNT and CDR2 YYREEE (reference sequence). The CDR3 extends over 14 amino acids. This CDR3 is CASRRNEGTGELFF. The CDR3 coding sequence is TGTGCCAGCAGACGGAATGAAGGGACCGGGGAGCTGTTTTTT.

This chain joins TRBV19 and TRBJ1-1; 7 positions match TRBD1. Unmatched junction bases numbered 8, after V lost 3 bases and J lost 7 bases. The germline CDR1 and CDR2 sequences are LNHDA and SQIVND (reference sequence). CDR3 length: 14 amino acids. This CDR3 is CASSIRQGGSEAFF. The DNA of the CDR3 is TGTGCCAGTAGTATTCGGCAGGGGGGCAGTGAAGCTTTCTTT.

This clone has only one observation. The chain combines TRBV30 with TRBJ1-3, with no clear D. The length of the CDR3 is 14 residues. Germline CDR1 and CDR2: GTSNPN and SVGIG (reference sequence). V gave up 4 bases and J gave up 0 bases, with 10 bases separating them. CDR3 DNA sequence: TGTGCCTGGATTGGGGTCAGCTCTGGAAACACCATATATTTT. It specifies CAWIGVSSGNTIYF.

This clone appeared a single time. The chain uses TRBV19 and TRBJ2-7, with a tentative D call TRBD2 (6 bases). Trimming took 5 bases from V and 6 from J, leaving 20 bases between them. Germline V CDR1 and CDR2: LNHDA, SQIVND (reference sequence). This CDR3 has 15 amino acids. The CDR3 spells CASSAEGPAGGEQYF. The DNA of the CDR3 is TGTGCCAGTAGTGCCGAAGGACCCGCCGGGGGCGAGCAGTACTTC. The whole variable domain, filled in from reference TRBV19 and TRBJ2-7, reads DGGITQSPKYLFRKEGQNVTLSCEQNLNHDAMYWYRQDPGQGLRLIYYSQIVNDFQKGDIAEGYSVSREKKESFPLTVTSAQKNPTAFYLCASSAEGPAGGEQYFGPGTRLTVT.

The chain uses TRBV27 and TRBJ1-2; no reliable D call. CDR3 size: 13 residues. V gave up 2 bases and J gave up 4 bases, with 8 bases separating them. Germline CDR1 MNHEY, CDR2 SMNVEV (reference sequence). The CDR3 loop is CASSLNKGYGYTF. CDR3 nucleotides: TGTGCCAGCAGTTTAAATAAGGGCTATGGCTACACCTTC.

This clone was found once. The gene calls are TRBV24-1 and TRBJ1-2, with TRBD1 matching 7 bases. The CDR3 extends over 15 amino acids. Germline trimming cut 4 bases from V and 3 bases from J; bases unmatched to any gene: 7. Germline lookup yields CDR1 KGHDR and CDR2 SFDVKD. This chain's CDR3 is CATSDPSQGHYGYTF. DNA of the CDR3: TGTGCCACCAGTGACCCTTCACAGGGGCACTATGGCTACACCTTC.

The chain uses TRBV19 and TRBJ1-1, with D unresolved. CDR3 length equals 14 residues. The V gene lost 3 bases and the J gene lost 0 bases, with 8 bases spanning the gap. The V gene's germline CDR1 is LNHDA and CDR2 SQIVND (reference sequence). The DNA of the CDR3 is TGTGCCAGTAGTATGAGCGGGGTGAACACTGAAGCTTTCTTT. This sequence encodes CASSMSGVNTEAFF.

The chain recombines TRBV5-6 with TRBJ2-7; the D is unclear. Germline lookup yields CDR1 SGHDT and CDR2 YYEEEE. The length of the CDR3 is 16 residues. The germline V and J ends were trimmed by 6 bases and 1 base, with 20 bases remaining between them. CDR3 in amino acids: CASTIRVTAISYEQYF. The CDR3 DNA reads TGTGCCAGCACCATCCGGGTTACAGCTATTTCCTACGAGCAGTACTTC.

This clone was seen just once. The rearrangement joins TRBV7-9 to TRBJ2-3, with D perhaps matching TRBD1 or TRBD2 (5 bases each). The CDR3 has 15 residues. Germline V gene lookup returns CDR1 SEHNR and CDR2 FQNEAQ (reference sequence). V shed 5 bases and J shed 2 bases, with 14 bases lying between them. CDR3 amino acids: CASSPYSGTTDTQYF. The CDR3 DNA is TGTGCCAGCAGCCCATACTCCGGGACCACAGATACGCAGTATTTT.

To note about this clone: Other DNA sequences in the same sample also yield this CDR3. The V call is TRBV28, the J call TRBJ1-1; possible D gene TRBD1, 6 bases. Deletions cut 6 bases from V and 4 bases from J, with 15 bases between. There are 14 residues in the CDR3. Germline CDR1 MDHEN, CDR2 SYDVKM. This CDR3 reads CASRGQGRRTEAFF. The CDR3 DNA reads as TGTGCCAGCAGGGGGCAGGGGCGGCGCACTGAAGCTTTCTTT.

This chain uses TRBV19 with TRBJ2-3, with D perhaps assigned TRBD1 or TRBD2 (5 bases each). Germline CDR1 is LNHDA and CDR2 is SQIVND (reference sequence). The CDR3 totals 18 residues. Trimming left V 5 bases short and J 1 base short, with 22 bases between. CDR3 loop: CASSFYGTVGLGTDTQYF. The CDR3 nucleotides are TGTGCCAGTAGTTTTTATGGGACGGTGGGTTTGGGCACAGATACGCAGTATTTT. Looking up the rest from reference TRBV19 and TRBJ2-3 gives the full variable domain: DGGITQSPKYLFRKEGQNVTLSCEQNLNHDAMYWYRQDPGQGLRLIYYSQIVNDFQKGDIAEGYSVSREKKESFPLTVTSAQKNPTAFYLCASSFYGTVGLGTDTQYFGPGTRLTVL.

This chain uses TRBV30 with TRBJ1-3, with TRBD1 matching 8 bases. CDR1 is GTSNPN and CDR2 is SVGIG in the germline V gene (reference sequence). This CDR3 is built from 13 residues. Losses at the gene ends were 4 bases for V and 13 bases for J; bases not matched to a gene: 12. The CDR3 sequence is CAWTQGQATMIYF. The CDR3 DNA is TGTGCCTGGACCCAGGGACAGGCGACAATGATATATTTT.

This clone was recorded once. The rearrangement uses TRBV11-2 and TRBJ2-5, with 10 bases lining up with TRBD2. Germline V gives CDR1 SGHAT, CDR2 FQNNGV. Trimming took 0 bases from V and 8 from J; bases not matched to a gene: 3. The CDR3 is made up of 14 amino acids. The CDR3 region has the DNA TGTGCCAGCAGCTTAGAGCTAGCGGGGGTAACCCAGTACTTC. Residues: CASSLELAGVTQYF. Variable domain in full (rest from reference TRBV11-2 and TRBJ2-5): EAGVAQSPRYKIIEKRQSVAFWCNPISGHATLYWYQQILGQGPKLLIQFQNNGVVDDSQLPKDRFSAERLKGVDSTLKIQPAKLEDSAVYLCASSLELAGVTQYFGPGTRLLVL.

This chain uses TRBV5-1 with TRBJ2-7; the match to TRBD1 covers 8 bases. CDR1 is SGHRS and CDR2 is YFSETQ in the germline V gene. Germline trimming cut 1 base from V and 6 bases from J; bases unmatched to any gene: 3. The CDR3 has 13 amino acids. The CDR3 here is CASSLRTGREQYF. CDR3 sequence (DNA): TGCGCCAGCAGCTTGAGGACAGGGCGCGAGCAGTACTTC.

The J gene is TRBJ2-5, the V gene TRBV5-1; D might be TRBD2 (6 bases). Trimming removed 0 bases from V and 5 bases from J, with 11 bases in between. Per germline, CDR1 SGHRS and CDR2 YFSETQ. The CDR3 extends over 14 amino acids. CDR3 sequence (DNA): TGCGCCAGCAGCTTGGTGGGAGGCGGCGAGACCCAGTACTTC. Protein product: CASSLVGGGETQYF.

The chain couples TRBV5-1 to TRBJ1-1, with TRBD1 matching 10 bases. Per the germline V gene, CDR1 is SGHRS and CDR2 is YFSETQ. There are 14 residues in the CDR3. V trimming: 4 bases; J trimming: 5 bases; junction bases outside the gene matches: 5. The CDR3 region has the DNA TGCGCCAGCAGCCGCGGGACAGGGGTGACTGAAGCTTTCTTT. Residues: CASSRGTGVTEAFF.

The chain is built from TRBV19 and TRBJ1-1; D uncertain. Per germline, CDR1 LNHDA and CDR2 SQIVND (reference sequence). The CDR3 contains 11 residues. V lost 6 bases to trimming and J lost 8 bases, with 10 bases between them. The CDR3 DNA follows: TGTGCCAGTAGGGTCGGATTAGAAGCTTTCTTT. Its protein product is CASRVGLEAFF.

The gene calls are TRBV24-1 and TRBJ1-5, with D possibly matching TRBD1 (6 bases). CDR1 is KGHDR, CDR2 SFDVKD, per germline. V dropped 7 bases and J dropped 7 bases, with 16 bases sitting between them. CDR3 length: 14 amino acids. The CDR3 reads CATSGTSSFQPQHF. CDR3 coding DNA: TGTGCCACCAGCGGGACATCTTCTTTCCAGCCCCAGCATTTT.

The rearrangement joins TRBV7-9 to TRBJ1-6; D is uncertain. Germline V gene sequence: CDR1 SEHNR, CDR2 FQNEAQ (reference sequence). V lost 6 bases, J lost 8 bases, and 17 bases lay in between. The CDR3 is made up of 15 amino acids. The CDR3 DNA reads as TGTGCCAGCAGTACCCCGGGAGGTCTACATTCACCCCTCCACTTT. Translated: CASSTPGGLHSPLHF.

The V and J genes are TRBV28 and TRBJ1-1; a weak D match, TRBD1 (5 bases). Trimming left V 2 bases short and J 5 bases short, with 12 bases between. The CDR3 extends over 14 amino acids. Germline V gene data show CDR1 as MDHEN and CDR2 as SYDVKM. The CDR3 nucleotides read TGTGCCAGCAGTTTAGGGGCAGGGTGGACTGAAGCTTTCTTT. It yields the protein CASSLGAGWTEAFF.

V and J are TRBV9 and TRBJ1-3, with 9 positions matching TRBD1. V was clipped by 3 bases and J by 5 bases; unmatched bases: 12. The CDR3 consists of 17 residues. Germline V CDR1 and CDR2: SGDLS, YYNGEE. The CDR3 here is CASSARSGTGPRNTIYF. The CDR3 coding sequence is TGTGCCAGCAGCGCACGATCCGGGACAGGGCCGCGAAACACCATATATTTT.